The TCR beta chain described here comes from a study of blood T cell repertoires in COVID-19. Sequencing was performed with immunoSEQ multiplex PCR; in TCRdb, only in-frame clones are kept and a portion is missing. In the table there are about 240,000 clones, around 82% of which are singletons. This clone was found once. V lost 4 bases, J lost 4 bases, and 11 bases lay in between. Germline V gene data show CDR1 as LNHDA and CDR2 as SQIVND (reference sequence). The CDR3 has 14 residues. The material sequenced was peripheral blood. V gene TRBV19 combines with J gene TRBJ2-1, with a weak D call TRBD2 (6 bases). The clonotype comes from a woman in her 70s with acute or convalescent COVID-19. The CDR3 DNA reads as TGTGCCAGTAGTACCGGGACTCTGTACAATGAGCAGTTCTTC. This translates into CASSTGTLYNEQFF.